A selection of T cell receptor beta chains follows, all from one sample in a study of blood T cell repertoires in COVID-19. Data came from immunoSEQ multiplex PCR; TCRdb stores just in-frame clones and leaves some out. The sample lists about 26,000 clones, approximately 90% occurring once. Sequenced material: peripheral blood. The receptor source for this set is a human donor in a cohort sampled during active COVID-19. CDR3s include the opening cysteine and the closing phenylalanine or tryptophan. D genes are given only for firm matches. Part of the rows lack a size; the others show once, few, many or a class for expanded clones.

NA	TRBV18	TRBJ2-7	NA	TGTGCCAGCTCACTCGGAGAGGGAAACTACGAGCAGTACTTC	CASSLGEGNYEQYF
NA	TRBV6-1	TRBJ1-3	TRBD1	TGTGCCAGCAGTGAAGCGGGACAGAATAGAAACACCATATATTTT	CASSEAGQNRNTIYF
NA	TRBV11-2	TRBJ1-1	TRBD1	TGTGCCAGCAGCCCTCGGACAGGGGGCGTTATCACTGAAGCTTTCTTT	CASSPRTGGVITEAFF
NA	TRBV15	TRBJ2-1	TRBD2	TGTGCCAGTACTAGCGGGGAATACAATGAGCAGTTCTTC	CASTSGEYNEQFF
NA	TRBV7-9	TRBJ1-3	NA	TGTGCCAGTCCGTCGTTGGCCGGAAACACCATATATTTT	CASPSLAGNTIYF
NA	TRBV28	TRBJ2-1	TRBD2	TGTGCCAGCAGTTCTGGGCGGGAGGGCCCTCATAGCTCCTACAATGAGCAGTTCTTC	CASSSGREGPHSSYNEQFF
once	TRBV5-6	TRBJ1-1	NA	TGTGCCAGCAGCTTGGGGCCACTGAACACTGAAGCTTTCTTT	CASSLGPLNTEAFF
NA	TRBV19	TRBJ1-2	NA	TGTGCCAGTAGTATTTCCAGTCCCAATGGCTACACCTTC	CASSISSPNGYTF
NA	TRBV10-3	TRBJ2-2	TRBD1	TGTGCCATCAGCCGGTCCGGGGGAGCAGGGGGCTTAGTAAGGACCGGGGAGCTGTTTTTT	CAISRSGGAGGLVRTGELFF
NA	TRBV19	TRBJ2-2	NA	TGTGCCAGTAGTATCACAACATTGAACACCGGGGAGCTGTTTTTT	CASSITTLNTGELFF
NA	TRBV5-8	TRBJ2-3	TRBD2	TGTGCCAGCAGCGGCGGGACTAGTTCTAGCACAGATACGCAGTATTTT	CASSGGTSSSTDTQYF
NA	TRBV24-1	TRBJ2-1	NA	TGTGCCACCAGTGGGGGGCCGGGATATGAGCAGTTCTTC	CATSGGPGYEQFF
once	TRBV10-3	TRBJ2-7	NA	TGTGCCATCAGTGAGTCGGGAGGTTACGAGCAGTACTTC	CAISESGGYEQYF
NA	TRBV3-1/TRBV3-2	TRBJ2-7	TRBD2	TGTGCCAGCAGCCAGGGGACTACCTACGAGCAGTACTTC	CASSQGTTYEQYF
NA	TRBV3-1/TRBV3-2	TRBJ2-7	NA	TGTGCCAGCAGCCAAGGGATCGGGGAAACTATCGAGCAGTACTTC	CASSQGIGETIEQYF
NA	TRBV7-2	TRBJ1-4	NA	TGTGCCAGCAGCCCGTCAACTAATGAAAAACTGTTTTTT	CASSPSTNEKLFF
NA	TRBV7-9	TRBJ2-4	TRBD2	TGTGCCAGCAGCTCGACTAGCGGGAGGGCCGGGGGGAACATTCAGTACTTC	CASSSTSGRAGGNIQYF
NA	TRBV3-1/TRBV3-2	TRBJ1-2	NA	TGTGCCAGCAGCAAGGGACACCCTAGGGTAGATGGCTACACCTTC	CASSKGHPRVDGYTF
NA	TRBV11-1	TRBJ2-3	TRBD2	TGTGCCAGCAGCTCGTCCAGCGGGAGGGCCAGAGATACGCAGTATTTT	CASSSSSGRARDTQYF
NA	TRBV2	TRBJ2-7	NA	TGTGCCAGCAGTGAAACAGTTCTCTACGAGCAGTACTTC	CASSETVLYEQYF
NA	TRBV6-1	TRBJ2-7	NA	TGTGCCAGCAGTGAAGTGGCTAGTTTCTACGAGCAGTACTTC	CASSEVASFYEQYF
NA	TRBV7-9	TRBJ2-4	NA	TGTGCCAGCAGCCCGGGCAGGGCGGGGAACATTCAGTACTTC	CASSPGRAGNIQYF
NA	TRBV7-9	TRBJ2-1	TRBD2	TGTGCCAGCGCGTCGGGACTAGTAGGCTACAATGAGCAGTTCTTC	CASASGLVGYNEQFF
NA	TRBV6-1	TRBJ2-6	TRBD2	TGTGCCAGCAGTGACCTGGGGGGGGTCCCTGGGGCCAACGTCCTGACTTTC	CASSDLGGVPGANVLTF
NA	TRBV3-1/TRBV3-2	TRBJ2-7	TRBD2	TGTGCCAGCAGCCAAGATTGGGCTAGCGGGGGTTACGAGCAGTACTTC	CASSQDWASGGYEQYF
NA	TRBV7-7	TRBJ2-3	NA	TGTGCCAGCAGCTTGTTGGGGGGGCCTAACACAGATACGCAGTATTTT	CASSLLGGPNTDTQYF
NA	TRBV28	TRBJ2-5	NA	TGTGCCAGCAGTACCCAAGCGGGTCCGGAGACCCAGTACTTC	CASSTQAGPETQYF
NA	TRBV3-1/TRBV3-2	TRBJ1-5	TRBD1	TGTGCCAGCAGGCAGGGGGCCGGTCAGCCCCAGCATTTT	CASRQGAGQPQHF
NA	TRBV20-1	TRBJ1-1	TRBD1	TGCAGTGCCTTGCGGGACAGTGAAGCTTTCTTT	CSALRDSEAFF
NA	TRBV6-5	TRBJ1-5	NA	TGTGCCAGCAGCGGGGGGAACGGCAATCAGCCCCAGCATTTT	CASSGGNGNQPQHF
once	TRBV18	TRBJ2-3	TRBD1	TGTGCCAGCTCACCGGACAGGGAAGGGGGCACAGATACGCAGTATTTT	CASSPDREGGTDTQYF
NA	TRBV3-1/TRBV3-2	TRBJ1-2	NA	TGTGCCAGCAGCCAACGAGGTTGGGGAGTAGCGTATGTCGGCTACACCTTC	CASSQRGWGVAYVGYTF
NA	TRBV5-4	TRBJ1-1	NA	TGTGCCAGCAGCTTTTCGGGGGGCGAAGCTTTCTTT	CASSFSGGEAFF
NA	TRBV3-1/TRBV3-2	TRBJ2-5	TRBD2	TGTGCCAGCAGCCAGCTACCGGGACTAGAGGGAGAGACCCAGTACTTC	CASSQLPGLEGETQYF
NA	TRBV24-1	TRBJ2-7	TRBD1	TGTGCCACCTTAATTTCACCGGGACAGGGACAAGAGCAGTACTTC	CATLISPGQGQEQYF
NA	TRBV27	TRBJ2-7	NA	TGTGCCAGCAGTCCCTCGCCTATTCCTTCCTACGAGCAGTACTTC	CASSPSPIPSYEQYF
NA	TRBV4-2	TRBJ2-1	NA	TGTGCCAGCAGCCAAGAGTCCTGGTCTAGCGACTCCTACAATGAGCAGTTCTTC	CASSQESWSSDSYNEQFF
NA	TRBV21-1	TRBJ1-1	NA	TGTGCCAGCAGCAAGTCGGCGGAGAACACTGAAGCTTTCTTT	CASSKSAENTEAFF